This T cell receptor (beta chain) comes out of a study of shared clonotypes between healthy human individuals. Findings and limits, study-wide: Only blood samples were collected, and tissue repertoires likely differ.

As for this clone: Antigen unknown.

Here immunoSEQ multiplex PCR was the method, and the copy in TCRdb shows in-frame clones only, minus some. The sample has fewer than 3 million clones; about nine tenths are singletons. Germline V CDR1 and CDR2: SEHNR, FQNEAQ (reference sequence). The CDR3 is made up of 12 amino acids. With 2 bases removed from V and 6 bases from J, the gap between germline ends came to 4 bases. The TCR sequence derives from a man younger than 35 in good health. Some clones in this sample may be carry-over from other donors' samples. The genes are TRBV7-9 and TRBJ2-2; D gene ambiguous. Sequencing used naive CD4+ T cells from PBMCs. Subset specified: CD45RA+ positively selected. The CDR3 reads CASSLWAGELFF. The CDR3 region has the DNA TGTGCCAGCAGCTTATGGGCCGGGGAGCTGTTTTTT.